Listed below are T cell receptor beta chains from one sample, sequenced in a study of T cell responses to AZD1222 COVID-19 vaccine. TCRdb keeps only in-frame clones here, not all; method: immunoSEQ multiplex PCR. The sample holds some 150,000 clones, around 86% seen once. The specimen comprised peripheral blood, sampled 28 days after the second AZD1222 dose. The receptors shown here come from an adult who received the AZD1222 COVID-19 vaccine. Each CDR3 is given with its conserved first and last residue.

j_gene: TRBJ2-7
v_gene: TRBV4-3
CDR3aa: CASSQGLRSYEQYF

j_gene: TRBJ2-7
v_gene: TRBV2
CDR3aa: CASSGRGAPYEQYF

j_gene: TRBJ2-4
v_gene: TRBV14
CDR3aa: CASSQVTGEKNIQYF

j_gene: TRBJ2-7
v_gene: TRBV15
CDR3aa: CATSRDYVDEQYF

j_gene: TRBJ1-5
v_gene: TRBV19
CDR3aa: CASSLPDRAGVQPQHF

j_gene: TRBJ1-1
v_gene: TRBV28
CDR3aa: CKTQGISTEAFF

j_gene: TRBJ2-1
v_gene: TRBV5-4
CDR3aa: CASSRTSNDEQFF

j_gene: TRBJ2-7
v_gene: TRBV2
CDR3aa: CASSEQTVTYEQYF

j_gene: TRBJ1-6
v_gene: TRBV7-2
CDR3aa: CASSLDDGRNSPLHF

j_gene: TRBJ2-1
v_gene: TRBV7-3
CDR3aa: CASSLAGGGQREQFF

j_gene: TRBJ2-7
v_gene: TRBV27
CDR3aa: CASSLTPLQGSYEQYF

j_gene: TRBJ2-3
v_gene: TRBV4-1
CDR3aa: CASSQVTLGTGSTQYF

j_gene: TRBJ2-3
v_gene: TRBV19
CDR3aa: CASSSLAGDTDTQYF

j_gene: TRBJ1-5
v_gene: TRBV28
CDR3aa: CASSLLQGGQPQHF

j_gene: TRBJ2-7
v_gene: TRBV13
CDR3aa: CASSPEGTRGREQYF

j_gene: TRBJ2-1
v_gene: TRBV2
CDR3aa: CASSLLAGNEQFF

j_gene: TRBJ2-7
v_gene: TRBV10-3
CDR3aa: CAIKAVTPQDEQYF

j_gene: TRBJ2-2
v_gene: TRBV5-1
CDR3aa: CASMVGRAFGELFF

j_gene: TRBJ2-3
v_gene: TRBV6-2/TRBV6-3
CDR3aa: CASSLGTADTQYF

j_gene: TRBJ1-2
v_gene: TRBV20-1
CDR3aa: CSASGQDGYGYTF

j_gene: TRBJ2-3
v_gene: TRBV7-2
CDR3aa: CASSAGSGDTQYF

j_gene: TRBJ2-7
v_gene: TRBV7-9
CDR3aa: CASSPSATSYEQYF

j_gene: TRBJ2-1
v_gene: TRBV29-1
CDR3aa: CSAIGLANEQFF

j_gene: TRBJ1-5
v_gene: TRBV6-6
CDR3aa: CASLNSQGPQHF

j_gene: TRBJ1-1
v_gene: TRBV5-6
CDR3aa: CASSLWGTGMNTEAFF

j_gene: TRBJ2-2
v_gene: TRBV7-9
CDR3aa: CASSEIPGSRNRRTGELFF

j_gene: TRBJ2-1
v_gene: TRBV7-8
CDR3aa: CASSLPAVEQFF

j_gene: TRBJ1-2
v_gene: TRBV28
CDR3aa: CASNLDRGRVEGYTF